The source of this T cell receptor (beta chain) is a study of blood T cells in healthy people across ages. Points on this clonotype: Antigen specificity is unknown.

Study findings and constraints: CMV infection status of these donors was not known.

The CDR3 is 15 amino acids. The V gene's germline CDR1 is SGHVS and CDR2 FNYEAQ. J was trimmed by 5 bases and V by 6 bases; bases with no gene match: 11. Using a J-beta primer mix together with a sample-barcoded 5' primer, a second PCR was run for about 7 to 12 cycles. A single record per CDR3 protein comes from TCRdb applying MiXCR to the 5' RACE reads. The sample shows about 1,000,000 distinct CDR3 sequences, 40% to 55% of them seen only once. This sequence originates from a woman aged 60 to 75 in good health. The sample was blood. The chain couples TRBV7-6 to TRBJ2-3; 7 nucleotides agree with TRBD2. The DNA for the CDR3 is TGTGCCAGCAGTCTAAGCGGGGCCACGATAGATACGCAGTATTTT. Protein: CASSLSGATIDTQYF.